These 31 T cell receptor beta chains originate from one sample sequenced in a study of OX40 agonist ivuxolimab in advanced cancers. Profiled with immunoSEQ multiplex PCR; TCRdb holds only in-frame clones, not every one. The data show about 80,000 clones, with approximately 94% seen just once and more than 4% held by the top ten. The source was CD4+ or CD8+ T cells sorted from blood, collected in a trial of the OX40 agonist ivuxolimab. The source is an adult with an advanced solid tumor such as melanoma, head and neck, liver or kidney cancer.

This chain connects TRBV18 to TRBJ1-1, with D uncertain. V was trimmed by 2 bases and J by 1 base, leaving 11 bases between them. The CDR3 totals 15 residues. Germline CDR1 is KGHSH and CDR2 is LQKENI. The DNA for the CDR3 is TGTGCCAGCTCACCATTTAGGGAAACGAACACTGAAGCTTTCTTT. Encoded protein: CASSPFRETNTEAFF.

The V gene is TRBV4-3, the J gene TRBJ1-4, with unresolved D. Per the germline V gene, CDR1 is LGHNA and CDR2 is YSLEER. Trimming took 3 bases from V and 4 from J, leaving 12 bases between them. CDR3 length equals 15 residues. The CDR3, as DNA: TGCGCCAGCAGCCATAGTCGGGAGGGTAATGAAAAACTGTTTTTT. It is translated as CASSHSREGNEKLFF.

The V and J genes are TRBV19 and TRBJ1-5, with 10 nucleotides matching TRBD1. This CDR3 comprises 16 residues. Unmatched junction bases numbered 8, after V lost 6 bases and J lost 3 bases. The germline V gene encodes CDR1 LNHDA and CDR2 SQIVND (reference sequence). CDR3 protein: CASSRRDRGHNQPQHF. CDR3 in DNA: TGTGCCAGTAGCCGCCGGGACAGGGGCCACAATCAGCCCCAGCATTTT.

The genes are TRBV4-3 and TRBJ2-7; possibly TRBD1 for D (5 bases). Germline-derived CDR1 and CDR2 are LGHNA and YSLEER. There are 15 residues in the CDR3. The V end was cut by 1 base, the J end by 1 base, with 11 bases between. The CDR3 nucleotides are TGCGCCAGCAGCCAAGCCTCGGACAAATCCTACGAGCAGTACTTC. As protein: CASSQASDKSYEQYF.

V usage is TRBV30 and J usage is TRBJ2-5; D gene ambiguous. From germline, CDR1 is GTSNPN and CDR2 SVGIG (reference sequence). The CDR3 sequence is 13 residues long. V dropped 2 bases and J dropped 0 bases, with 7 bases sitting between them. The CDR3 DNA follows: TGTGCCTGGAGTTTGACATACCAAGAGACCCAGTACTTC. Translation: CAWSLTYQETQYF.

The chain uses TRBV15 and TRBJ2-2; D remains unclear. V dropped 3 bases and J dropped 2 bases, with 13 bases sitting between them. Per germline, CDR1 LNHNV and CDR2 YYDKDF (reference sequence). The CDR3 is made up of 16 amino acids. CDR3 amino acids: CATSRSGRGNTGELFF. CDR3 nucleotide sequence: TGTGCCACCAGCAGGTCCGGCCGCGGAAACACCGGGGAGCTGTTTTTT.

The chain combines TRBV7-2 with TRBJ2-2; 8 nucleotides align to TRBD1. V trimming: 2 bases; J trimming: 5 bases; junction bases outside the gene matches: 7. The CDR3 loop spans 16 amino acids. Germline V CDR1 and CDR2: SGHTA, FQGNSA. CDR3 sequence: CASSLFGQGVTGELFF. CDR3 bases: TGTGCCAGCAGCTTATTTGGACAGGGAGTAACCGGGGAGCTGTTTTTT. The full variable domain, completed using reference TRBV7-2 and TRBJ2-2, is GAGVSQSPSNKVTEKGKDVELRCDPISGHTALYWYRQSLGQGLEFLIYFQGNSAPDKSGLPSDRFSAERTGGSVSTLTIQRTQQEDSAVYLCASSLFGQGVTGELFFGEGSRLTVL.

The V gene is TRBV27, the J gene TRBJ2-2; 8 bases line up with TRBD1. CDR3 length: 17 amino acids. J lost 3 bases, V lost 0 bases, and 6 bases had no gene match. CDR1 MNHEY and CDR2 SMNVEV come from the germline V gene (reference sequence). As DNA, the CDR3 is TGTGCCAGCAGTTTATCCCAGGGGGCGGGATACACCGGGGAGCTGTTTTTT. This encodes CASSLSQGAGYTGELFF.

The V gene is TRBV6-5, the J gene TRBJ2-2; D may match TRBD1 or TRBD2 (5 bases each). Germline CDR1 is MNHEY and CDR2 is SVGAGI. The CDR3 is made up of 14 amino acids. Trimming removed 4 bases from V and 8 bases from J, with 14 bases in between. Here the CDR3 DNA reads TGTGCCAGCAGTTTCTCGGGGCGAGCTGGGGAGCTGTTTTTT. Protein product: CASSFSGRAGELFF.

V gene TRBV20-1 combines with J gene TRBJ2-5; D is ambiguous. This CDR3 spans 10 amino acids. CDR1 DFQATT and CDR2 SNEGSKA come from the germline V gene (reference sequence). Trimming cost V 6 bases and J 3 bases, with 5 bases left between them. As DNA, the CDR3 is TGCAGTGCCCGGGAAGAGACCCAGTACTTC. Amino acid sequence: CSAREETQYF.

V gene TRBV11-1 combines with J gene TRBJ2-3; no reliable D call. The ends were cut back, 5 bases at V and 4 bases at J, with 13 bases in the middle. The CDR3 is 14 residues long. Germline V gene sequence: CDR1 SGHAT, CDR2 FQDESV (reference sequence). The chain's CDR3 is CASSPSRAADTQYF. The CDR3, as DNA: TGTGCCAGCAGCCCATCACGGGCCGCAGATACGCAGTATTTT.

This chain connects TRBV6-1 to TRBJ2-5; D tentatively fits TRBD1 or TRBD2 (5 bases each). The CDR3 length is 14 residues. V lost 8 bases and J lost 5, with 18 bases in between. Germline assignment: CDR1 MNHNS and CDR2 SASEGT. The CDR3 DNA follows: TGTGCCAGCCTACTAACCGGGGCCCTTGAGACCCAGTACTTC. This gives the protein CASLLTGALETQYF.

The V and J genes are TRBV11-2 and TRBJ2-5; 11 bases are a match to TRBD2. Per the germline V gene, CDR1 is SGHAT and CDR2 is FQNNGV. This CDR3 region has 15 residues. V was clipped by 1 base and J by 5 bases; unmatched bases: 3. The CDR3 loop is CASSLGSGRAETQYF. The DNA of the CDR3 is TGTGCCAGCAGCTTAGGTAGCGGGAGGGCCGAGACCCAGTACTTC.

The chain joins TRBV7-9 to TRBJ2-5; D is unresolved. CDR1 and CDR2 from the germline V gene are SEHNR and FQNEAQ (reference sequence). This CDR3 has 13 residues. V lost 2 bases and J lost 4, with 8 bases in between. CDR3 loop: CASSLSAVETQYF. CDR3 DNA: TGTGCCAGCAGCTTATCCGCGGTAGAGACCCAGTACTTC.

V usage is TRBV2 and J usage is TRBJ2-7, with 7 bases identical to TRBD2. CDR1 and CDR2 (germline): SNHLY, FYNNEI. Germline trimming cut 3 bases from V and 1 base from J; bases unmatched to any gene: 6. The CDR3 contains 15 residues. CDR3 bases: TGTGCCAGCAGTGATGGCGGGAGTGGGTCCTACGAGCAGTACTTC. Residues: CASSDGGSGSYEQYF.

DNA for the CDR3: TGTGCCAGCAGTGTTAACTATGGCTACACCTTC. Its translation is CASSVNYGYTF. The rearrangement joins TRBV6-1 to TRBJ1-2; D is ambiguous. Trimming removed 4 bases from V and 1 base from J, with 1 base in between. The CDR3 consists of 11 residues. Germline loops: CDR1 MNHNS, CDR2 SASEGT.

The chain combines TRBV7-3 with TRBJ2-1, with D possibly being TRBD2 (5 bases). Trimming stripped 4 bases from V and 9 bases from J, with 16 bases between. The CDR3 extends over 14 amino acids. CDR1 is SGHTA, CDR2 FQGTGA, per germline. CDR3 loop: CASSSQGYGVEQFF. For the CDR3, the DNA is TGTGCCAGCAGCTCACAAGGTTACGGGGTTGAGCAGTTCTTC.

The chain carries TRBV4-3 and TRBJ1-1; 8 bases line up with TRBD1. CDR3 length: 14 residues. The germline V gene encodes CDR1 LGHNA and CDR2 YSLEER. V shed 5 bases and J 3 bases; nucleotides not matched to a gene: 5. Here the CDR3 reads CASSTQGVYTEAFF. CDR3 coding DNA: TGCGCCAGCAGCACACAGGGGGTGTACACTGAAGCTTTCTTT.

V is TRBV7-2 and J is TRBJ2-1; D perhaps matches TRBD1 (8 bases). The V and J ends lost 3 bases and 6 bases respectively, with 18 bases between them. This CDR3 is 16 amino acids long. Per germline, CDR1 SGHTA and CDR2 FQGNSA. The CDR3 loop reads CASSLSGTGAFNEQFF. The CDR3 DNA reads as TGTGCCAGCAGCTTGAGCGGGACAGGAGCCTTCAATGAGCAGTTCTTC.

The rearrangement links TRBV30 to TRBJ1-2, with D uncertain. This CDR3 spans 12 amino acids. Germline CDR1 GTSNPN, CDR2 SVGIG (reference sequence). Trimming took off 4 bases at V and 8 bases at J, with 14 bases between the two ends. The CDR3 coding sequence is TGTGCCTGGAATCCGGGGTCTCGAGGCTACACCTTC. Encoded protein: CAWNPGSRGYTF.

The V call is TRBV5-1, the J call TRBJ1-2, with a possible D match to TRBD1 (5 bases). The germline V gene has CDR1 SGHRS and CDR2 YFSETQ. V gave up 4 bases and J gave up 4 bases, with 14 bases separating them. The CDR3 spans 14 residues. The CDR3 sequence: CASSPKTAGYGYTF. The CDR3 DNA reads as TGCGCCAGCAGCCCAAAGACAGCGGGCTATGGCTACACCTTC. Full variable domain (outside the CDR3, taken from reference TRBV5-1 and TRBJ1-2): KAGVTQTPRYLIKTRGQQVTLSCSPISGHRSVSWYQQTPGQGLQFLFEYFSETQRNKGNFPGRFSGRQFSNSRSEMNVSTLELGDSALYLCASSPKTAGYGYTFGSGTRLTVV.

The CDR3: CASTGLANYNEQFF. The CDR3 region has the DNA TGTGCCAGCACAGGACTAGCGAATTACAATGAGCAGTTCTTC. The chain combines TRBV25-1 with TRBJ2-1; 9 positions agree with TRBD2. The junction had 5 bases not matched to a gene; V was cut back by 7 bases and J by 4 bases. The CDR3 is 14 residues long. Germline CDR1 reads MGHDK; CDR2 reads SYGVNS. The variable domain in full, completed from reference TRBV25-1 and TRBJ2-1, reads EADIYQTPRYLVIGTGKKITLECSQTMGHDKMYWYQQDPGMELHLIHYSYGVNSTEKGDLSSESTVSRIRTEHFPLTLESARPSHTSQYLCASTGLANYNEQFFGPGTRLTVL.

The chain is built from TRBV5-1 and TRBJ2-3; possibly TRBD1 or TRBD2 for D (6 bases each). The CDR3 has 12 residues. The germline V gene has CDR1 SGHRS and CDR2 YFSETQ. V lost 7 bases and J lost 4, with 10 bases in between. CDR3 in DNA: TGCGCCAGCCAAAGGGGGGCAGATACGCAGTATTTT. Translation gives CASQRGADTQYF.

V usage is TRBV6-5 and J usage is TRBJ1-5; D perhaps matches TRBD1 (5 bases). The ends were cut back, 5 bases at V and 6 bases at J, with 14 bases in the middle. Germline V gene lookup returns CDR1 MNHEY and CDR2 SVGAGI. The CDR3 spans 14 residues. The CDR3 coding sequence is TGTGCCAGCAGTCCCCGCAGGGATGGTCAGCCCCAGCATTTT. The encoded protein is CASSPRRDGQPQHF.

The chain is built from TRBV27 and TRBJ2-1; 11 bases are shared with TRBD2. With V trimmed by 3 bases and J by 2 bases, 6 bases remained unmatched. Germline V lookup: CDR1 MNHEY, CDR2 SMNVEV (reference sequence). The CDR3 spans 17 residues. CDR3 amino acids: CASSFRLAGQAYNEQFF. As DNA, the CDR3 is TGTGCCAGCAGTTTTAGACTAGCGGGGCAGGCCTACAATGAGCAGTTCTTC.

The J gene is TRBJ1-5, the V gene TRBV29-1; possibly TRBD1 for D (5 bases). This CDR3 spans 15 amino acids. Germline loops: CDR1 SQVTM, CDR2 ANQGSEA. The V end lost 6 bases, the J end lost 4 bases, and 19 bases lay between the germline ends. In nucleotides, the CDR3 is TGCAGCGTCCACGTACCACGGGGGGTTAATCAGCCCCAGCATTTT. Translating it yields CSVHVPRGVNQPQHF.

V is TRBV2 and J is TRBJ1-2, with D uncertain. V lost 6 bases and J 4 bases, leaving 12 bases between the germline ends. Germline lookup yields CDR1 SNHLY and CDR2 FYNNEI. There are 13 residues in the CDR3. The CDR3 region has the DNA TGTGCCAGCAGCCAGGACGCCTTCTATGGCTACACCTTC. This encodes CASSQDAFYGYTF.

V is TRBV7-2 and J is TRBJ2-5; the D is unclear. CDR1 and CDR2 (germline): SGHTA, FQGNSA. Trimming pared 1 base from V and 4 bases from J, leaving 7 bases between. This CDR3 contains 13 residues. The CDR3 DNA reads as TGTGCCAGCAGCTTAGTCTGGGGAGAGACCCAGTACTTC. It codes for CASSLVWGETQYF.

The chain combines TRBV14 with TRBJ1-1; D gene uncertain. Germline CDR1 is SGHDN and CDR2 is FVKESK. V shed 4 bases and J shed 7 bases, with 19 bases lying between them. The CDR3 totals 15 residues. The CDR3 reads CASSPKNSYVFEAFF. The CDR3 region has the DNA TGTGCCAGCAGCCCCAAAAACAGCTACGTTTTTGAAGCTTTCTTT.

The chain recombines TRBV20-1 with TRBJ2-7, with unresolved D. Germline V gives CDR1 DFQATT, CDR2 SNEGSKA (reference sequence). Trimming left V 4 bases short and J 4 bases short, with 5 bases between. The CDR3 totals 10 residues. CDR3 sequence reads: CSATIYEQYF. The CDR3 DNA follows: TGCAGTGCTACGATATACGAGCAGTACTTC.

The genes are TRBV19 and TRBJ2-7, with 7 bases identical to TRBD1. The CDR3 consists of 15 residues. The germline V gene has CDR1 LNHDA and CDR2 SQIVND (reference sequence). The ends lost 9 bases at V and 2 bases at J; junction bases unmatched: 13. The chain's CDR3 is CASRSTGTAPYEQYF. In nucleotides, the CDR3 is TGTGCCAGCCGGAGCACCGGGACAGCTCCCTACGAGCAGTACTTC.